The 29 T cell receptor beta chains given below trace back to one sample, sequenced in a study of shared clonotypes between healthy human individuals. Assay: immunoSEQ multiplex PCR; the TCRdb copy retains only in-frame clones and omits some. Altogether 2 million to 3 million clones are present, over 85% being singletons, with the ten largest covering around 0.4%. The sample comprised naive CD4+ T cells from PBMCs. As to subset: CD45RA+ positively selected. These receptors originate from a man aged 18 to 35 in good health. Some clones in this sample may be carry-over from other donors' samples.

Only one count was recorded for this clone. This rearrangement joins TRBV6-5 to TRBJ1-2; no reliable D call. The ends were cut back, 6 bases at V and 8 bases at J, with 19 bases in the middle. The CDR3 spans 14 residues. Germline CDR1 reads MNHEY; CDR2 reads SVGAGI. The CDR3 sequence: CASRTPGTSQGYTF. As DNA, the CDR3 is TGTGCCAGCAGGACCCCCGGAACCAGCCAAGGCTACACCTTC.

This clone has only one observation. The chain employs TRBV9 and TRBJ2-7; unclear D gene. Between the trimmed V and J ends, which lost 4 bases and 4 bases, there was a span of 18 bases. CDR1 and CDR2 (germline): SGDLS, YYNGEE. The CDR3 loop spans 15 amino acids. The CDR3 DNA reads TGTGCCAGCAGCCTAGGCCTCGACACGAGTTACGAGCAGTACTTC. Protein product: CASSLGLDTSYEQYF.

The rearrangement uses TRBV6-1 and TRBJ2-1; possible D gene TRBD1, 6 bases. With 7 bases removed from V and 10 bases from J, the gap between germline ends came to 17 bases. This CDR3 region has 13 residues. Germline V lookup: CDR1 MNHNS, CDR2 SASEGT. CDR3 protein: CASNRSGAREQFF. The CDR3 DNA follows: TGTGCCAGCAATAGGTCAGGGGCGCGGGAGCAGTTCTTC.

The chain combines TRBV6-1 with TRBJ1-2; perhaps TRBD1 as D (5 bases). This CDR3 region has 15 residues. The germline V gene encodes CDR1 MNHNS and CDR2 SASEGT. The V gene lost 4 bases and the J gene lost 5 bases, with 17 bases spanning the gap. The CDR3 sequence is CASSGLRTGLYGYTF. The CDR3 region has the DNA TGTGCCAGCAGTGGGTTAAGAACAGGACTATATGGCTACACCTTC.

The V gene is TRBV6-1, the J gene TRBJ1-5; D unresolved. Germline V gene lookup returns CDR1 MNHNS and CDR2 SASEGT. The CDR3 has 14 amino acids. V was trimmed by 4 bases and J by 0 bases, leaving 7 bases between them. CDR3 residues: CASSGLNSNQPQHF. The CDR3 DNA sequence: TGTGCCAGCAGTGGGCTAAATAGCAATCAGCCCCAGCATTTT.

The chain has TRBV25-1 and TRBJ1-1; D unclear. Germline assignment: CDR1 MGHDK and CDR2 SYGVNS. Between the trimmed V and J ends, which lost 4 bases and 3 bases, there was a span of 9 bases. CDR3 size: 13 residues. Here the CDR3 reads CASSAKSYTEAFF. CDR3 coding DNA: TGTGCCAGCAGTGCCAAGTCTTACACTGAAGCTTTCTTT.

The chain has TRBV19 and TRBJ1-2; the D gene is possibly TRBD1 (5 bases). The CDR3 loop spans 12 amino acids. Trimming removed 7 bases from V and 8 bases from J, with 14 bases in between. In germline, CDR1 is LNHDA, CDR2 SQIVND (reference sequence). The DNA for the CDR3 is TGTGCCAGTAAGCAGGGATGGGGAGGCTACACCTTC. Protein: CASKQGWGGYTF.

A single count supports this clone. The rearrangement joins TRBV28 to TRBJ2-7; 8 bases line up with TRBD2. CDR3 length equals 14 residues. Germline V gene sequence: CDR1 MDHEN, CDR2 SYDVKM. The V and J ends lost 8 bases and 2 bases, in that order; junction bases with no gene match: 8. CDR3 loop: CASRPGGDTYEQYF. The CDR3 region has the DNA TGTGCCAGCCGCCCGGGGGGGGATACCTACGAGCAGTACTTC.

J is TRBJ1-1 and V is TRBV18; D is undetermined. This CDR3 contains 11 residues. The germline CDR1 and CDR2 sequences are KGHSH and LQKENI. Trimming removed 9 bases at V and 3 bases at J, with 8 bases between. The CDR3 nucleotides are TGTGCCAGTCCGACGGACACTGAAGCTTTCTTT. It translates to CASPTDTEAFF.

As regards this clone: The identical CDR3 is also encoded by other nucleotide sequences in the sample. The chain carries TRBV9 and TRBJ2-7; no clear D gene. This CDR3 spans 14 amino acids. Trimming removed 0 bases from V and 4 bases from J, with 11 bases in between. Per the germline V gene, CDR1 is SGDLS and CDR2 is YYNGEE. CDR3 residues: CASSVDRAPYEQYF. Here the CDR3 DNA reads TGTGCCAGCAGCGTAGACCGGGCCCCATACGAGCAGTACTTC.

The J gene is TRBJ2-2, the V gene TRBV9; no clear D gene. Germline V gives CDR1 SGDLS, CDR2 YYNGEE. This CDR3 spans 17 amino acids. V lost 5 bases, J lost 3 bases, and 20 bases lay in between. This CDR3 reads CASRSPLEASDTGELFF. CDR3 coding DNA: TGTGCCAGCAGGTCCCCCCTCGAGGCTAGTGACACCGGGGAGCTGTTTTTT.

V usage is TRBV6-6 and J usage is TRBJ2-2, with 13 bases lining up with TRBD2. With V trimmed by 0 bases and J by 6 bases, 1 base remained unmatched. CDR1 MNHNY and CDR2 SVGAGI come from the germline V gene (reference sequence). The CDR3 is 16 amino acids. CDR3: CASSYSGTSGAGELFF. DNA for the CDR3: TGTGCCAGCAGTTACTCGGGGACTAGCGGGGCCGGGGAGCTGTTTTTT.

This clone came up once. This chain's CDR3 is CASSLQGLAGGYTDTQYF. The CDR3 DNA reads as TGCGCCAGCAGCTTACAGGGACTAGCGGGAGGTTACACAGATACGCAGTATTTT. The chain is built from TRBV5-1 and TRBJ2-3, with 15 bases that match TRBD2. In germline, CDR1 is SGHRS, CDR2 YFSETQ. The CDR3 is made up of 18 amino acids. The V and J ends lost 2 bases and 2 bases, in that order; junction bases with no gene match: 6.

CDR3 in amino acids: CASSPRIAGQSPGNTIYF. The CDR3 DNA follows: TGTGCCAGCAGCCCACGAATTGCGGGACAGAGCCCTGGAAACACCATATATTTT. The chain uses TRBV5-5 and TRBJ1-3; 7 bases line up with TRBD1. CDR1 and CDR2 (germline): SGHKS, YYEKEE (reference sequence). The CDR3 covers 18 residues. The trim removed 4 bases at V and 2 bases at J, leaving 15 bases unmatched.

The J gene is TRBJ1-1, the V gene TRBV28, with D perhaps TRBD1 (6 bases). The CDR3 contains 15 residues. V dropped 4 bases and J dropped 5 bases, with 17 bases sitting between them. CDR1 and CDR2 (germline): MDHEN, SYDVKM. DNA of the CDR3: TGTGCCAGCAGTTCCCCACCGGACAGCAGGACTGAAGCTTTCTTT. Residues: CASSSPPDSRTEAFF.

This clone showed up just once. The V and J genes are TRBV6-1 and TRBJ2-3; 9 bases map to TRBD1. After removal of 4 bases from V and 2 bases from J, the junction contained 7 bases not matched to a gene. This CDR3 has 16 residues. Germline CDR1 reads MNHNS; CDR2 reads SASEGT. The CDR3 here is CASSVTGGHPTDTQYF. Written as DNA, the CDR3 is TGTGCCAGCAGTGTAACAGGGGGCCACCCCACAGATACGCAGTATTTT.

The chain couples TRBV19 to TRBJ1-5; D is unresolved. The CDR3 sequence is 17 residues long. The germline gives CDR1 LNHDA, CDR2 SQIVND (reference sequence). Between the trimmed V and J ends, which lost 3 bases and 5 bases, there was a span of 20 bases. This CDR3 is CASSIGYGTLGDQPQHF. In DNA form, the CDR3 reads TGTGCCAGTAGTATTGGGTATGGAACTCTGGGAGATCAGCCCCAGCATTTT.

The chain joins TRBV9 to TRBJ2-1; 11 bases line up with TRBD2. This CDR3 has 17 amino acids. CDR1 and CDR2 from the germline V gene are SGDLS and YYNGEE. The V and J ends lost 4 bases and 6 bases, in that order; junction bases with no gene match: 12. CDR3 DNA sequence: TGTGCCAGCAGCCCAATAGCGGGAGGGCCTCTATCCAATGAGCAGTTCTTC. This translates into CASSPIAGGPLSNEQFF.

This clone was picked up one time. One junction end disagrees with the germline gene, perhaps due to a read error. The chain uses TRBV5-1 and TRBJ2-5; the D is unclear. Germline V gives CDR1 SGHRS, CDR2 YFSETQ. CDR3 length: 13 residues. DNA of the CDR3: TGCGCCAGCAGCTTGGGCGACCAAGGGACCCAGTACTTC. This translates into CASSLGDQGTQYF.

The rearrangement joins TRBV28 to TRBJ1-1; D is unresolved. Germline V lookup: CDR1 MDHEN, CDR2 SYDVKM. The CDR3 sequence is 16 residues long. V was cut by 6 bases and J by 6 bases, with 23 bases left in between. In nucleotides, the CDR3 is TGTGCCAGCAGCTCAATTACCGGGGATGATTTCGCTGAAGCTTTCTTT. Translation gives CASSSITGDDFAEAFF.

V and J are TRBV10-3 and TRBJ1-5; 12 bases agree with TRBD1. Germline lookup yields CDR1 ENHRY and CDR2 SYGVKD. Trimming at V came to 5 bases and at J to 3 bases, leaving 8 bases not matched to a gene. CDR3 length: 17 amino acids. CDR3 in amino acids: CAISPGTGGNPNQPQHF. In nucleotides, the CDR3 is TGTGCCATCAGTCCCGGGACAGGGGGCAACCCCAATCAGCCCCAGCATTTT.

CDR3 bases: TGTGCCAGCAACCTTTCTCCACAGCTTGGAAGCAATCAGCCCCAGCATTTT. Protein product: CASNLSPQLGSNQPQHF. The chain recombines TRBV27 with TRBJ1-5; no firm D call. Per the germline V gene, CDR1 is MNHEY and CDR2 is SMNVEV (reference sequence). There are 17 residues in the CDR3. The germline V and J ends were trimmed by 7 bases and 1 base, with 20 bases remaining between them.

The V and J genes are TRBV28 and TRBJ1-4; D not resolved. Germline V lookup: CDR1 MDHEN, CDR2 SYDVKM. The CDR3 extends over 11 amino acids. Trimming shortened V by 7 bases and J by 10 bases, and 10 bases separated the two germline ends. The CDR3 coding sequence is TGTGCCAGCACCTCAGGAGGAAAACTGTTTTTT. Translating it yields CASTSGGKLFF.

V gene TRBV19 combines with J gene TRBJ1-1; tentatively, D is TRBD1 (5 bases). The V end lost 7 bases, the J end lost 0 bases, and 12 bases lay between the germline ends. Germline-derived CDR1 and CDR2 are LNHDA and SQIVND (reference sequence). This CDR3 region has 14 residues. CDR3 region: CASNIGALNTEAFF. The CDR3 nucleotides read TGTGCCAGTAATATCGGGGCCCTGAACACTGAAGCTTTCTTT.

V gene TRBV18 combines with J gene TRBJ2-7; D unclear. V shed 2 bases and J shed 7 bases, with 9 bases lying between them. This CDR3 comprises 12 residues. Germline CDR1 and CDR2: KGHSH and LQKENI. The CDR3 DNA is TGTGCCAGCTCACCAGTCGGCAGTGAGCAGTACTTC. It yields the protein CASSPVGSEQYF.

The V call is TRBV30, the J call TRBJ2-1; 11 nucleotides agree with TRBD2. Trimming at V came to 3 bases and at J to 15 bases, leaving 4 bases not matched to a gene. From germline, CDR1 is GTSNPN and CDR2 SVGIG (reference sequence). This CDR3 spans 11 amino acids. Written as DNA, the CDR3 is TGTGCCTGGAGGCTAGCGGGAGGAGCGTTCTTC. Translation: CAWRLAGGAFF.

The chain couples TRBV5-1 to TRBJ1-6, with D possibly being TRBD1 (6 bases). Trimming stripped 5 bases from V and 5 bases from J, with 11 bases between. The length of the CDR3 is 14 residues. Germline V gene sequence: CDR1 SGHRS, CDR2 YFSETQ. The CDR3 DNA is TGCGCCAGCAGTTCGGGGACAAATAATTCACCCCTCCACTTT. It translates to CASSSGTNNSPLHF.

This clone was detected a few times. This chain joins TRBV5-1 and TRBJ2-1; 7 bases are a match to TRBD2. The germline V gene has CDR1 SGHRS and CDR2 YFSETQ. This CDR3 has 14 amino acids. The V and J ends lost 4 bases and 6 bases, in that order; junction bases with no gene match: 7. The CDR3 coding sequence is TGCGCCAGCAGCCCAATGAGCGGGACCAATGAGCAGTTCTTC. Protein sequence: CASSPMSGTNEQFF. The full variable domain, with the rest looked up from reference TRBV5-1 and TRBJ2-1, is KAGVTQTPRYLIKTRGQQVTLSCSPISGHRSVSWYQQTPGQGLQFLFEYFSETQRNKGNFPGRFSGRQFSNSRSEMNVSTLELGDSALYLCASSPMSGTNEQFFGPGTRLTVL.

This clone has a single count. The V call is TRBV2, the J call TRBJ1-1, with a possible D match to TRBD1 (5 bases). CDR1 and CDR2 (germline): SNHLY, FYNNEI. V was clipped by 6 bases and J by 7 bases, with 15 bases between them. The CDR3 has 13 residues. CDR3 DNA: TGTGCCAGCAGGACAGAAGCCCGGAATGAAGCTTTCTTT. It specifies CASRTEARNEAFF.